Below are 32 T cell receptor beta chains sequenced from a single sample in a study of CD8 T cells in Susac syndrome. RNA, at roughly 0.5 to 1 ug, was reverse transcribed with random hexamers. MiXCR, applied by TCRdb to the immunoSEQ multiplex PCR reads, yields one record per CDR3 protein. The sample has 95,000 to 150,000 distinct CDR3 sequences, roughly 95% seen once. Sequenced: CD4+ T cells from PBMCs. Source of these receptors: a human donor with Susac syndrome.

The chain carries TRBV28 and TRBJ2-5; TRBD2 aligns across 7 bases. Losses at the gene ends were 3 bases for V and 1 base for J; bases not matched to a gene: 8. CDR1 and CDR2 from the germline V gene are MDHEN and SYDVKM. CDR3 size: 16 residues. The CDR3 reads CASSLEGRGGQETQYF. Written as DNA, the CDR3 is TGTGCCAGCAGTTTGGAAGGGCGCGGGGGCCAAGAGACCCAGTACTTC.

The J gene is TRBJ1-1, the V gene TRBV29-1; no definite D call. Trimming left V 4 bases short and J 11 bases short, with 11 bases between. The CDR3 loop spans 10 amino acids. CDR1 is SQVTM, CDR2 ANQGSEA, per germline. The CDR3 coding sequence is TGCAGCGTTGTGGAGTTTATGGCTTTCTTT. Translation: CSVVEFMAFF.

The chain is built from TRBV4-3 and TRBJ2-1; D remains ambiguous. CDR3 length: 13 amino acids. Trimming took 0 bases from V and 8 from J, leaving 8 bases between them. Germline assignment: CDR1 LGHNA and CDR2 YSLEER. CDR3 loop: CASSQEGLHEQFF. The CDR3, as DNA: TGCGCCAGCAGCCAAGAGGGGTTACATGAGCAGTTCTTC.

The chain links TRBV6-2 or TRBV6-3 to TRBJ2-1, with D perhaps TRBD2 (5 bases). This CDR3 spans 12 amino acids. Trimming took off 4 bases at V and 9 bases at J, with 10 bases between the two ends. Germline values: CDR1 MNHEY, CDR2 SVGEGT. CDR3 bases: TGTGCCAGCAGTTCAGGCCGGGGTGAGCAGTTCTTC. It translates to CASSSGRGEQFF.

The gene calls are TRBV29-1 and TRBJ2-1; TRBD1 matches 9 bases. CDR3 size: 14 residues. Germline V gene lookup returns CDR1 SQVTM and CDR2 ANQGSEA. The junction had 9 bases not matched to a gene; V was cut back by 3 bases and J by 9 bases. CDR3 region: CSVDVGTGMGEQFF. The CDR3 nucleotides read TGCAGCGTTGATGTGGGGACAGGGATGGGTGAGCAGTTCTTC.

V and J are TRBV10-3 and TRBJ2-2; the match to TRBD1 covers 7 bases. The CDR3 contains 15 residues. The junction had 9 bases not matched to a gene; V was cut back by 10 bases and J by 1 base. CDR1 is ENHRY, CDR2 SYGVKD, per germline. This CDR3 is CASHFGTVNTGELFF. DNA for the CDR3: TGTGCCAGCCACTTCGGGACAGTGAACACCGGGGAGCTGTTTTTT.

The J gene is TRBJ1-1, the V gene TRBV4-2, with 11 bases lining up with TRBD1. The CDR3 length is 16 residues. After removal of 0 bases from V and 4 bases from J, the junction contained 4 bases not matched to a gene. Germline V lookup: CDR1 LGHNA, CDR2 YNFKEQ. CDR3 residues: CASSQDHGTGGTEAFF. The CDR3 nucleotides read TGTGCCAGCAGCCAAGATCATGGGACAGGGGGCACTGAAGCTTTCTTT.

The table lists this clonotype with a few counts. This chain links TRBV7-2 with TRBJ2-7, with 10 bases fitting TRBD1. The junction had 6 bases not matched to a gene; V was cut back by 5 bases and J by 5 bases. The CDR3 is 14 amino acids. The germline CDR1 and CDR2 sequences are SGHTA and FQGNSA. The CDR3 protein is CASSQTGGIHEQYF. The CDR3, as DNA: TGTGCCAGCAGCCAGACAGGGGGCATACACGAGCAGTACTTC. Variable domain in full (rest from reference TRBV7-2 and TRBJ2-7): GAGVSQSPSNKVTEKGKDVELRCDPISGHTALYWYRQSLGQGLEFLIYFQGNSAPDKSGLPSDRFSAERTGGSVSTLTIQRTQQEDSAVYLCASSQTGGIHEQYFGPGTRLTVT.

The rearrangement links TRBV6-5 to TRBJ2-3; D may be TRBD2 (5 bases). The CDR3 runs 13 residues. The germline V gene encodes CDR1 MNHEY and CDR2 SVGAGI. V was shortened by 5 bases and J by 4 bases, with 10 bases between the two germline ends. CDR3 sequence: CASSRAEADTQYF. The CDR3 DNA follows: TGTGCCAGCAGTCGGGCGGAGGCAGATACGCAGTATTTT.

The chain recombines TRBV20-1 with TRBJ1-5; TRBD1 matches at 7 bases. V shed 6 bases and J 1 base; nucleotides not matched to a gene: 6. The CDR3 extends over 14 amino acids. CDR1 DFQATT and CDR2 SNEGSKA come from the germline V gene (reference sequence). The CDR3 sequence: CSARDRLSNQPQHF. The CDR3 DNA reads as TGCAGTGCCCGGGACAGACTAAGCAATCAGCCCCAGCATTTT.

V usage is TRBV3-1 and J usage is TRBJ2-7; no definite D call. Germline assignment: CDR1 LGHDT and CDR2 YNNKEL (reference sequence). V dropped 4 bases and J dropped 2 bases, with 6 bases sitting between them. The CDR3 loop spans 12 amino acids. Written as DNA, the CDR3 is TGTGCCAGCAGCCCTGCCCCCTACGAGCAGTACTTC. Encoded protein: CASSPAPYEQYF.

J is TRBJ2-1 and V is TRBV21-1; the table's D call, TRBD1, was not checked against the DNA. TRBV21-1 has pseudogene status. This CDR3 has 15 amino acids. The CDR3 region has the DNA TGTGCCAGCAGCACTCGACAGGGGGCCAACAATGAGCAGTTCTTC. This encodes CASSTRQGANNEQFF.

CDR3 in amino acids: CAWSVATAGGNYGYTF. As DNA, the CDR3 is TGTGCCTGGAGTGTAGCGACGGCAGGGGGAAACTATGGCTACACCTTC. The gene calls are TRBV30 and TRBJ1-2, with 7 bases aligning to TRBD1. Germline values: CDR1 GTSNPN, CDR2 SVGIG (reference sequence). The CDR3 extends over 16 amino acids. The V segment lost 0 bases and the J segment 2 bases; nucleotides outside the gene matches: 9.

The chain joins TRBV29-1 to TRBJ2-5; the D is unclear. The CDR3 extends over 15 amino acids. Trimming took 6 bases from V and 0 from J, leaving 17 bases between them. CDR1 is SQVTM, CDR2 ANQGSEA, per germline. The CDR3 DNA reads TGCAGCGTACCCACCTCCCGAGCACACCAAGAGACCCAGTACTTC. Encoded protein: CSVPTSRAHQETQYF.

The chain's CDR3 is CSVTTGTGGSSGNTIYF. DNA for the CDR3: TGCAGCGTTACGACCGGGACAGGGGGCTCTTCTGGAAACACCATATATTTT. This chain links TRBV29-1 with TRBJ1-3; 12 bases map to TRBD1. CDR1 is SQVTM, CDR2 ANQGSEA, per germline. This CDR3 contains 17 residues. V was pared by 5 bases and J by 1 base, with 9 bases of the junction left unmatched.

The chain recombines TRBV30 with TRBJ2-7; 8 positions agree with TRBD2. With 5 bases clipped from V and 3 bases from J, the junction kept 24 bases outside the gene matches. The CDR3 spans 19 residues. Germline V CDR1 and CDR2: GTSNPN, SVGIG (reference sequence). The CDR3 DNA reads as TGTGCCTGGGACAAAGACGGGACGATAGGTAATAGCGGGAACTACGAGCAGTACTTC. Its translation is CAWDKDGTIGNSGNYEQYF.

The CDR3 nucleotides are TGCAGTGCCTTGACACTGAACACTGAAGCTTTCTTT. Translating it yields CSALTLNTEAFF. The rearrangement links TRBV20-1 to TRBJ1-1; D unresolved. Looked up from germline, CDR1 is DFQATT and CDR2 is SNEGSKA (reference sequence). With 6 bases removed from V and 0 bases from J, the gap between germline ends came to 8 bases. The CDR3 sequence is 12 residues long.

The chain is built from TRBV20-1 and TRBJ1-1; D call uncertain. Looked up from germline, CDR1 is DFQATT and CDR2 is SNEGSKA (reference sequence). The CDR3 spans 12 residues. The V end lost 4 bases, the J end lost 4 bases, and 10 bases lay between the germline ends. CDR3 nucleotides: TGCAGTGCTATATTGGGCGGCACTGAAGCTTTCTTT. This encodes CSAILGGTEAFF.

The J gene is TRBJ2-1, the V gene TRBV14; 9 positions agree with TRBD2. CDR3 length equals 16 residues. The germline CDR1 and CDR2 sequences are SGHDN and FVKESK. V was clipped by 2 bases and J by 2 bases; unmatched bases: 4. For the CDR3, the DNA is TGTGCCAGCAGCCAAAGGCGGGGGGGGACCTACAATGAGCAGTTCTTC. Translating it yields CASSQRRGGTYNEQFF.

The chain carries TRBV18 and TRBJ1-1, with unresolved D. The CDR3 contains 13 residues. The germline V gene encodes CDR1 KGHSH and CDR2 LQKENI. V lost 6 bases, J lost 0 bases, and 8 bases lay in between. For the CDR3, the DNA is TGTGCCAGCTCCCCGCTAGTGAACACTGAAGCTTTCTTT. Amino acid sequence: CASSPLVNTEAFF.

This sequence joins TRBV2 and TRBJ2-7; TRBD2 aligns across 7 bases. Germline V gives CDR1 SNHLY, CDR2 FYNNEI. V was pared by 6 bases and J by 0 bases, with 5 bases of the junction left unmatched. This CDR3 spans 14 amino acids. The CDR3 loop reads CASRQAGVSYEQYF. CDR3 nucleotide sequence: TGTGCCAGCAGGCAGGCGGGGGTCTCCTACGAGCAGTACTTC. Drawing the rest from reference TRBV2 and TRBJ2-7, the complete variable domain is EPEVTQTPSHQVTQMGQEVILRCVPISNHLYFYWYRQILGQKVEFLVSFYNNEISEKSEIFDDQFSVERPDGSNFTLKIRSTKLEDSAMYFCASRQAGVSYEQYFGPGTRLTVT.

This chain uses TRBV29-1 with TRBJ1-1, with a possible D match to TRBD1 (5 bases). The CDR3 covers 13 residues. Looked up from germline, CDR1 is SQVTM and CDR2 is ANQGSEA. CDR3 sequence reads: CSGGVGLNTEAFF. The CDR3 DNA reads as TGCTCGGGGGGAGTGGGCCTGAACACTGAAGCTTTCTTT.

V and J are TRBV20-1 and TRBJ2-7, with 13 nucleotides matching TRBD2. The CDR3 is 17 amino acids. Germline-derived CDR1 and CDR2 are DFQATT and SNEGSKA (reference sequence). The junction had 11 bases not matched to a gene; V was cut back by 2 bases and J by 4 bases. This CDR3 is CSARYTGTSGKSYEQYF. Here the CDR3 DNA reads TGCAGTGCTAGATACACCGGGACTAGCGGGAAAAGTTACGAGCAGTACTTC.

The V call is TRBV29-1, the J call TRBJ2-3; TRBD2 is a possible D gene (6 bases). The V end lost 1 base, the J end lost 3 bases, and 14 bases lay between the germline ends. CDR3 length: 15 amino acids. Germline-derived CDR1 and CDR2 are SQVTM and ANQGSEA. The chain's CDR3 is CSVEGAGGGTDTQYF. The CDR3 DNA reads TGCAGCGTTGAAGGTGCCGGGGGAGGAACAGATACGCAGTATTTT.

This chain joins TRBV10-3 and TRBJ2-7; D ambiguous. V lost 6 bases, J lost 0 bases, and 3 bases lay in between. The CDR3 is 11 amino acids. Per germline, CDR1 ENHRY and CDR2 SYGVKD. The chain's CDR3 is CAIRTSYEQYF. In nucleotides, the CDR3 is TGTGCCATCAGAACCTCCTACGAGCAGTACTTC.

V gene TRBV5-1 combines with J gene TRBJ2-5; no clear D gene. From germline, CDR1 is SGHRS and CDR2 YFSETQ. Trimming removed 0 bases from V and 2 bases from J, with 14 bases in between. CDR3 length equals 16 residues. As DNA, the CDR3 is TGCGCCAGCAGCTTGGCGACCTCTAGTCCACAAGAGACCCAGTACTTC. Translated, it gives CASSLATSSPQETQYF.

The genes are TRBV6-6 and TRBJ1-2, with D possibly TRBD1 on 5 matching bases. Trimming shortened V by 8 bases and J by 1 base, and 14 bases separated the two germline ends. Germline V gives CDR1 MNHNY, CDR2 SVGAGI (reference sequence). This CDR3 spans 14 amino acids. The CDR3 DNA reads TGTGCCAGCCGCCGACAGAGTGATAACTATGGCTACACCTTC. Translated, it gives CASRRQSDNYGYTF.

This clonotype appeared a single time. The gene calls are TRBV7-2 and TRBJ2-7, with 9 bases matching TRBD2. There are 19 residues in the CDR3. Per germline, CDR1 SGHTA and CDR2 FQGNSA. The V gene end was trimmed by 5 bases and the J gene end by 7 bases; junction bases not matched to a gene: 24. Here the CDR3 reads CASSPSLLGSSGRSREQYF. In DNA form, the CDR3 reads TGTGCCAGCAGCCCAAGCCTTCTCGGGAGTAGCGGGAGATCGCGTGAGCAGTACTTC.

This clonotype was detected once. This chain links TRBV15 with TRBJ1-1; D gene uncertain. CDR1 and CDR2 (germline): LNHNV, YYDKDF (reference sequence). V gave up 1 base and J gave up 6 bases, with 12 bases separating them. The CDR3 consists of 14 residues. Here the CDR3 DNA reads TGTGCCACCAGCAGAGTCGGGCAGGCCCCTGAAGCTTTCTTT. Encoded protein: CATSRVGQAPEAFF.

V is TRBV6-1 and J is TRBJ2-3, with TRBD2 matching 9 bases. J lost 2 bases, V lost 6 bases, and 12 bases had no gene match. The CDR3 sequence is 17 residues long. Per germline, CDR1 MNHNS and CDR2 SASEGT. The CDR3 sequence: CASSHRSGRAVTDTQYF. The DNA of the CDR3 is TGTGCCAGCAGCCACCGTAGCGGGAGAGCCGTCACAGATACGCAGTATTTT.

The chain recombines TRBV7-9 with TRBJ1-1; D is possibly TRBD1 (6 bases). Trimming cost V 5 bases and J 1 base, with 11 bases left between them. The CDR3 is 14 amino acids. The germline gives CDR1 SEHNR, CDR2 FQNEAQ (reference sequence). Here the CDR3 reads CASSDRDKNTEAFF. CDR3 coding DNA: TGTGCCAGCAGCGACCGGGACAAGAACACTGAAGCTTTCTTT.

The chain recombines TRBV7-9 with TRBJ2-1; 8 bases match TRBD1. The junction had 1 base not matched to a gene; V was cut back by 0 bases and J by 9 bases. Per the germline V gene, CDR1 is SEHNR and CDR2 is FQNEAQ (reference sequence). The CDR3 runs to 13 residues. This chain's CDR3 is CASSLADRGEQFF. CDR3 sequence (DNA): TGTGCCAGCAGCTTAGCAGACAGGGGTGAGCAGTTCTTC.